Listed below are T cell receptor beta chains from one sample, sequenced in a study of blood T cells in healthy people across ages. Via MiXCR, TCRdb re-called the 5' RACE reads, giving one row per CDR3 protein. This repertoire shows some 1,800,000 distinct CDR3 sequences, roughly two fifths found once; its top ten account for approximately 22%. The specimen was blood. The receptors come from a human donor in good health. CDR3s include the opening cysteine and the closing phenylalanine or tryptophan. The order of the fields is clone size, D gene, V gene, J gene, CDR3 protein, CDR3 DNA. A D gene is named only where the DNA matches it firmly. The size field is filled for only some rows; it gives once, few, many or a size class.

clone_size: .
d_call: .
v_call: TRBV4-3
j_call: TRBJ2-1
cdr3_aa: CASSQDSIGVATQFF
cdr3_nt: TGCGCCAGCAGCCAAGATTCTATAGGTGTAGCGACCCAGTTCTTC

clone_size: .
d_call: .
v_call: TRBV6-5
j_call: TRBJ2-6
cdr3_aa: CASSYSGPFSGANVLTF
cdr3_nt: TGTGCCAGCAGTTACTCGGGGCCGTTCTCTGGGGCCAACGTCCTGACTTTC

clone_size: .
d_call: .
v_call: TRBV4-3
j_call: TRBJ1-2
cdr3_aa: CASSPGAREAYTF
cdr3_nt: TGCGCCAGCAGCCCCGGGGCCAGGGAAGCCTACACCTTC

clone_size: few
d_call: .
v_call: TRBV7-9
j_call: TRBJ1-1
cdr3_aa: CASSPRKNTEAFF
cdr3_nt: TGTGCCAGCAGCCCCCGAAAAAACACTGAAGCTTTCTTT

clone_size: .
d_call: .
v_call: TRBV20-1
j_call: TRBJ2-2
cdr3_aa: CSARDPRVGGELFF
cdr3_nt: TGCAGTGCTAGAGATCCCAGGGTAGGCGGGGAGCTGTTTTTT

clone_size: few
d_call: .
v_call: TRBV7-7
j_call: TRBJ2-2
cdr3_aa: CASSLDTGGELFF
cdr3_nt: TGTGCCAGCAGCTTAGATACAGGAGGGGAGCTGTTTTTT

clone_size: .
d_call: TRBD1
v_call: TRBV12-3/TRBV12-4
j_call: TRBJ2-3
cdr3_aa: CASSLTGVADTQYF
cdr3_nt: TGTGCCAGCAGTTTAACAGGGGTCGCAGATACGCAGTATTTT

clone_size: .
d_call: .
v_call: TRBV12-3/TRBV12-4
j_call: TRBJ1-1
cdr3_aa: CASSTYTYGLNTEAFF
cdr3_nt: TGTGCCAGCAGTACATACACTTATGGCTTGAACACTGAAGCTTTCTTT

clone_size: many
d_call: .
v_call: TRBV4-2
j_call: TRBJ2-3
cdr3_aa: CASSLGVGGADTQYF
cdr3_nt: TGTGCCAGCAGCCTTGGTGTGGGGGGCGCGGATACGCAGTATTTT

clone_size: few
d_call: .
v_call: TRBV20-1
j_call: TRBJ1-5
cdr3_aa: CSAPPRVGAQPQHF
cdr3_nt: TGCAGTGCCCCCCCACGGGTGGGGGCTCAGCCCCAGCATTTT

clone_size: few
d_call: TRBD1
v_call: TRBV18
j_call: TRBJ2-5
cdr3_aa: CASSPGQRGAQYF
cdr3_nt: TGTGCCAGCTCACCGGGACAGAGAGGGGCCCAGTACTTC

clone_size: few
d_call: .
v_call: TRBV6-5
j_call: TRBJ1-2
cdr3_aa: CASRPLNQGYGYTF
cdr3_nt: TGTGCCAGCAGACCTCTTAACCAGGGCTATGGCTACACCTTC

clone_size: few
d_call: TRBD1
v_call: TRBV7-9
j_call: TRBJ2-1
cdr3_aa: CASSSMGTGGLDEQFF
cdr3_nt: TGTGCCAGCAGCTCCATGGGAACAGGGGGTTTAGATGAGCAGTTCTTC

clone_size: .
d_call: .
v_call: TRBV20-1
j_call: TRBJ1-2
cdr3_aa: CSARADYGYTF
cdr3_nt: TGCAGTGCTAGAGCGGACTATGGCTACACCTTC

clone_size: .
d_call: TRBD1
v_call: TRBV7-9
j_call: TRBJ2-7
cdr3_aa: CASSLAGTGDEQYF
cdr3_nt: TGTGCCAGCAGCTTAGCCGGGACAGGGGACGAGCAGTACTTC

clone_size: .
d_call: .
v_call: TRBV5-1
j_call: TRBJ2-1
cdr3_aa: CASCSDIYNEQFF
cdr3_nt: TGCGCCAGCTGTTCAGACATTTACAATGAGCAGTTCTTC

clone_size: .
d_call: TRBD1
v_call: TRBV5-1
j_call: TRBJ2-1
cdr3_aa: CASARQGQETQFF
cdr3_nt: TGCGCCAGCGCTCGACAGGGGCAAGAGACCCAGTTCTTC

clone_size: .
d_call: .
v_call: TRBV2
j_call: TRBJ1-4
cdr3_aa: CASSEARGINEKLFF
cdr3_nt: TGTGCCAGCAGTGAAGCCCGGGGGATAAATGAAAAACTGTTTTTT

clone_size: .
d_call: .
v_call: TRBV7-9
j_call: TRBJ1-1
cdr3_aa: CASIPYRASEAFF
cdr3_nt: TGTGCCAGCATACCCTACAGGGCCTCTGAAGCTTTCTTT

clone_size: few
d_call: .
v_call: TRBV7-8
j_call: TRBJ1-2
cdr3_aa: CASSPRTTYGYTF
cdr3_nt: TGTGCCAGCAGCCCAAGGACAACCTATGGCTACACCTTC

clone_size: .
d_call: .
v_call: TRBV5-1
j_call: TRBJ1-2
cdr3_aa: CASSLSRGAEGYTF
cdr3_nt: TGCGCCAGCAGCTTGAGTCGAGGGGCGGAAGGCTACACCTTC

clone_size: .
d_call: TRBD2
v_call: TRBV12-3/TRBV12-4
j_call: TRBJ2-4
cdr3_aa: CASSFPGLAKAQYF
cdr3_nt: TGTGCCAGCAGTTTTCCCGGACTAGCTAAGGCCCAGTACTTC

clone_size: .
d_call: .
v_call: TRBV19
j_call: TRBJ1-1
cdr3_aa: CASRPLTLNTEAFF
cdr3_nt: TGTGCCAGTAGACCTCTAACCTTGAACACTGAAGCTTTCTTT

clone_size: .
d_call: .
v_call: TRBV18
j_call: TRBJ1-2
cdr3_aa: CASSQRQLPHGYTF
cdr3_nt: TGTGCCAGCTCACAAAGACAGCTTCCCCATGGCTACACCTTC

clone_size: few
d_call: TRBD1
v_call: TRBV27
j_call: TRBJ1-2
cdr3_aa: CASSWTGHNGYTF
cdr3_nt: TGTGCCAGCAGCTGGACAGGTCATAATGGCTACACCTTC

clone_size: .
d_call: .
v_call: TRBV7-9
j_call: TRBJ1-2
cdr3_aa: CASAGKGTYGYTF
cdr3_nt: TGTGCCAGCGCTGGGAAGGGGACCTATGGCTACACCTTC

clone_size: few
d_call: TRBD2
v_call: TRBV9
j_call: TRBJ2-1
cdr3_aa: CASSEWGGNNEQFF
cdr3_nt: TGTGCCAGCAGCGAGTGGGGGGGGAACAATGAGCAGTTCTTC

clone_size: .
d_call: TRBD1
v_call: TRBV7-2
j_call: TRBJ1-2
cdr3_aa: CASSRLGTGLGYTF
cdr3_nt: TGTGCCAGCAGCCGTTTAGGGACAGGGCTAGGCTACACCTTC

clone_size: .
d_call: .
v_call: TRBV12-3/TRBV12-4
j_call: TRBJ1-3
cdr3_aa: CASKGYRAGNTIYF
cdr3_nt: TGTGCCAGCAAAGGATACAGGGCTGGAAACACCATATATTTT

clone_size: .
d_call: TRBD1
v_call: TRBV29-1
j_call: TRBJ1-5
cdr3_aa: CSVEEAGGQPQHF
cdr3_nt: TGCAGCGTTGAAGAGGCAGGGGGTCAGCCCCAGCATTTT

clone_size: few
d_call: .
v_call: TRBV10-3
j_call: TRBJ2-2
cdr3_aa: CAIGSKDTGELFF
cdr3_nt: TGTGCCATAGGAAGTAAGGACACCGGGGAGCTGTTTTTT

clone_size: few
d_call: .
v_call: TRBV7-2
j_call: TRBJ2-1
cdr3_aa: CASSLELDSGEQFF
cdr3_nt: TGTGCCAGCAGCTTAGAACTAGATAGTGGTGAGCAGTTCTTC

clone_size: .
d_call: .
v_call: TRBV12-3/TRBV12-4
j_call: TRBJ2-5
cdr3_aa: CASSFTRVEETQYF
cdr3_nt: TGTGCCAGCAGTTTCACCAGGGTTGAGGAGACCCAGTACTTC

clone_size: .
d_call: TRBD1
v_call: TRBV7-9
j_call: TRBJ1-1
cdr3_aa: CASSSPRGEWGTEAFF
cdr3_nt: TGTGCCAGCAGCTCCCCCAGGGGGGAATGGGGGACTGAAGCTTTCTTT

clone_size: .
d_call: TRBD2
v_call: TRBV7-2
j_call: TRBJ2-1
cdr3_aa: CASSGTSGLYEQFF
cdr3_nt: TGTGCCAGCTCCGGGACTAGCGGTCTCTATGAGCAGTTCTTC

clone_size: .
d_call: TRBD2
v_call: TRBV9
j_call: TRBJ2-7
cdr3_aa: CASSVEGGGREQYF
cdr3_nt: TGTGCCAGCAGCGTAGAAGGCGGGGGACGCGAGCAGTACTTC

clone_size: .
d_call: TRBD2
v_call: TRBV3-1
j_call: TRBJ2-3
cdr3_aa: CASSRKRGTSDTQYF
cdr3_nt: TGTGCCAGCAGCCGCAAGCGGGGGACTTCTGATACGCAGTATTTT

clone_size: .
d_call: .
v_call: TRBV3-1
j_call: TRBJ2-7
cdr3_aa: CASSQDPGPLGQYF
cdr3_nt: TGTGCCAGCAGCCAAGATCCGGGCCCCCTGGGGCAGTACTTC

clone_size: few
d_call: TRBD1
v_call: TRBV11-1
j_call: TRBJ2-1
cdr3_aa: CACSSQGALGGEQFF
cdr3_nt: TGTGCCTGCAGTTCACAGGGGGCGCTGGGGGGTGAGCAGTTCTTC

clone_size: .
d_call: TRBD2
v_call: TRBV18
j_call: TRBJ2-1
cdr3_aa: CASSRGGREEQFF
cdr3_nt: TGTGCCAGCTCACGGGGGGGACGAGAAGAGCAGTTCTTC

clone_size: .
d_call: .
v_call: TRBV12-3/TRBV12-4
j_call: TRBJ2-4
cdr3_aa: CASSPEKGGFQNIQYF
cdr3_nt: TGTGCCAGCAGTCCAGAGAAAGGGGGGTTCCAAAACATTCAGTACTTC

clone_size: few
d_call: TRBD1
v_call: TRBV12-3/TRBV12-4
j_call: TRBJ2-5
cdr3_aa: CASRARGETQYF
cdr3_nt: TGTGCCAGCAGGGCCAGGGGGGAGACCCAGTACTTC

clone_size: few
d_call: .
v_call: TRBV7-2
j_call: TRBJ2-7
cdr3_aa: CASSLASGQEIYYEQYF
cdr3_nt: TGTGCCAGCAGCTTAGCCTCAGGGCAAGAGATTTACTACGAGCAGTACTTC

clone_size: few
d_call: TRBD2
v_call: TRBV20-1
j_call: TRBJ2-3
cdr3_aa: CSARDGRLAGGDTQYF
cdr3_nt: TGCAGTGCAAGAGACGGGAGGCTAGCGGGGGGGGATACGCAGTATTTT

clone_size: .
d_call: .
v_call: TRBV7-9
j_call: TRBJ1-1
cdr3_aa: CASCPGDGTEAFF
cdr3_nt: TGTGCCAGCTGTCCCGGGGATGGCACTGAAGCTTTCTTT

clone_size: .
d_call: .
v_call: TRBV7-9
j_call: TRBJ2-5
cdr3_aa: CASSIISRTPYQETQYF
cdr3_nt: TGTGCCAGCAGCATTATCTCCAGGACTCCGTACCAAGAGACCCAGTACTTC

clone_size: .
d_call: .
v_call: TRBV21-1
j_call: TRBJ2-5
cdr3_aa: CASSIQKQEETQYF
cdr3_nt: TGTGCCAGCAGCATCCAAAAGCAAGAAGAGACCCAGTACTTC

clone_size: .
d_call: .
v_call: TRBV20-1
j_call: TRBJ1-2
cdr3_aa: CSALKWVNYGYTF
cdr3_nt: TGCAGTGCCCTAAAATGGGTCAACTATGGCTACACCTTC